A selection of T cell receptor beta chains follows, all from one sample in a study of cytomegalovirus exposure and HLA in healthy donors. TCRdb's copy holds only in-frame clones and misses some; the assay was immunoSEQ multiplex PCR. The sample records about 180,000 clones, 82% being singletons. Sequenced input: PBMCs. These receptors originate from a man aged 40-49 years in good health and CMV-seronegative. Both conserved end residues are part of each CDR3. Each record gives: V gene, J gene, D gene, clone size, CDR3 protein, CDR3 DNA. The D gene is left open where the match is weak. Some rows have no size entry. The others give once, few or many, or a class for an expanded clone.

>TRBV6-5|TRBJ2-7|TRBD1|once
CASSYVQGSYEQYF
TGTGCCAGCAGTTACGTACAGGGGTCCTACGAGCAGTACTTC
>TRBV28|TRBJ2-7|TRBD2|-
CASSLGGAGSPEQYF
TGTGCCAGCAGTTTAGGTGGAGCGGGATCCCCCGAGCAGTACTTC
>TRBV6-1|TRBJ1-2|-|-
CASSEDLRGTYGYTF
TGTGCCAGCAGTGAAGATTTGAGGGGGACCTATGGCTACACCTTC
>TRBV15|TRBJ1-1|-|-
CATSIGTRPRTEAFF
TGTGCCACCAGCATTGGGACAAGGCCAAGGACTGAAGCTTTCTTT
>TRBV5-1|TRBJ2-3|-|-
CASSLKEGTDTQYF
TGCGCCAGCAGCTTAAAAGAGGGCACAGATACGCAGTATTTT
>TRBV9|TRBJ2-7|TRBD1|-
CASSGDSAYEQYF
TGTGCCAGCAGTGGGGACAGCGCCTACGAGCAGTACTTC
>TRBV7-2|TRBJ2-1|TRBD2|-
CASSFQPLAGGGEQFF
TGTGCCAGCAGCTTCCAACCGTTAGCGGGAGGCGGCGAGCAGTTCTTC
>TRBV5-5|TRBJ2-5|TRBD2|-
CASSLLAGARETQYF
TGTGCCAGCAGCTTACTAGCGGGAGCGAGAGAGACCCAGTACTTC
>TRBV4-2|TRBJ1-4|-|-
CASSQGPAQDNEKLFF
TGTGCCAGCAGCCAAGGACCCGCGCAGGATAATGAAAAACTGTTTTTT
>TRBV6-6|TRBJ2-3|TRBD2|-
CASSLQTSGGTDTQYF
TGTGCCAGCAGTCTCCAGACTAGCGGGGGAACAGATACGCAGTATTTT
>TRBV6-5|TRBJ2-3|TRBD2|-
CASSPGRNTDTQYF
TGTGCCAGCAGCCCCGGGAGGAACACAGATACGCAGTATTTT
>TRBV7-2|TRBJ2-4|TRBD2|-
CASSLRGAGNIQYF
TGTGCCAGCAGCTTGCGGGGGGCCGGAAACATTCAGTACTTC
>TRBV19|TRBJ2-1|TRBD1|once
CASSPPTGYEQFF
TGTGCCAGTAGTCCTCCGACAGGGTATGAGCAGTTCTTC
>TRBV28|TRBJ2-1|TRBD2|-
CASSLLLAVDYNEQFF
TGTGCCAGCAGTTTACTCCTAGCGGTAGACTACAATGAGCAGTTCTTC
>TRBV7-2|TRBJ2-7|TRBD1|-
CASSQNRGPYEQYF
TGTGCCAGCAGCCAAAACAGGGGCCCCTACGAGCAGTACTTC
>TRBV7-3|TRBJ2-1|-|-
CASSIVAGERQFF
TGTGCCAGCAGCATCGTGGCAGGGGAGCGGCAGTTCTTC
>TRBV5-5|TRBJ2-1|TRBD2|-
CASSLRTSGGSYNEQFF
TGTGCCAGCAGCTTACGGACTAGCGGAGGGTCCTACAATGAGCAGTTCTTC
>TRBV7-8|TRBJ2-7|TRBD2|-
CASTLAGGPYEQYF
TGTGCCAGCACACTAGCGGGGGGACCCTACGAGCAGTACTTC
>TRBV7-9|TRBJ2-7|TRBD1|-
CASSFSSRGLIEQYF
TGTGCCAGCAGCTTTTCCTCCAGGGGGCTTATCGAGCAGTACTTC
>TRBV5-1|TRBJ1-2|TRBD1|-
CASSFDRGNTNYGYTF
TGCGCCAGCAGCTTTGACAGGGGGAATACTAACTATGGCTACACCTTC
>TRBV4-1|TRBJ1-4|TRBD1|few
CASSQHRSGTGTMIDEKLFF
TGCGCCAGCAGCCAACATCGATCCGGGACAGGGACGATGATTGATGAAAAACTGTTTTTT
>TRBV5-6|TRBJ1-4|TRBD1|-
CASSSRTGYQKLFF
TGTGCCAGCAGCTCAAGGACAGGTTACCAAAAACTGTTTTTT
>TRBV27|TRBJ2-2|-|-
CASSLMRQTYTGELFF
TGTGCCAGCAGTCTAATGAGACAGACCTACACCGGGGAGCTGTTTTTT
>TRBV5-1|TRBJ2-7|-|-
CASSVQGQSEQYF
TGCGCCAGCAGCGTCCAAGGACAGAGCGAGCAGTACTTC
>TRBV6-1|TRBJ1-4|TRBD1|-
CASSEGTRGREKLFF
TGTGCCAGCAGTGAAGGTACGAGGGGGCGTGAAAAACTGTTTTTT
>TRBV6-1|TRBJ1-4|-|-
CASSEAYRKLFF
TGTGCCAGCAGCGAAGCCTACAGAAAACTGTTTTTT
>TRBV19|TRBJ1-5|TRBD1|-
CASRNRQGNNQPQHF
TGTGCCAGTAGGAACCGACAGGGCAACAATCAGCCCCAGCATTTT
>TRBV11-2|TRBJ1-1|-|once
CASSLGLARRTEAFF
TGTGCCAGCAGCCTGGGACTCGCAAGGAGGACTGAAGCTTTCTTT
>TRBV30|TRBJ2-6|-|few
CAWSVRGTGANVLTF
TGTGCCTGGAGTGTACGAGGCACTGGGGCCAACGTCCTGACTTTC
>TRBV5-4|TRBJ2-4|TRBD2|-
CASSLDPRGVQDIQYF
TGTGCCAGCAGCTTGGACCCTCGGGGGGTCCAGGACATTCAGTACTTC
>TRBV28|TRBJ2-5|TRBD2|-
CASSSQTSGRETQYF
TGTGCCAGCAGTTCGCAGACTAGCGGGAGAGAGACCCAGTACTTC
>TRBV7-3|TRBJ1-1|-|-
CASSLVGEGTEAFF
TGTGCCAGCAGCTTAGTAGGGGAAGGCACTGAAGCTTTCTTT
>TRBV28|TRBJ1-2|TRBD1|-
CASSPRDRVSYGYTF
TGTGCCAGCAGTCCCCGCGACAGGGTCTCCTATGGCTACACCTTC
>TRBV7-3|TRBJ2-7|TRBD2|-
CASSLTLTSGSLCVSYEQYF
TGTGCCAGCAGCTTAACGTTGACTAGCGGGAGCCTCTGTGTGTCCTACGAGCAGTACTTC
>TRBV27|TRBJ2-2|TRBD2|-
CASSRRTSGEITGELFF
TGTGCCAGCAGTCGCCGGACTAGCGGAGAGATCACCGGGGAGCTGTTTTTT
>TRBV4-1|TRBJ2-1|-|once
CASSQPRRGLYNEQFF
TGCGCCAGCAGCCAACCCCGGCGGGGCCTATACAATGAGCAGTTCTTC
>TRBV28|TRBJ2-5|-|-
CASTFSGPAETQYF
TGTGCCAGCACCTTCTCTGGGCCCGCTGAGACCCAGTACTTC
>TRBV7-9|TRBJ1-5|TRBD1|once
CASSKETGGNQPQHF
TGTGCCAGCAGCAAGGAGACAGGGGGCAATCAGCCCCAGCATTTT
>TRBV30|TRBJ1-3|TRBD1|-
CAWTGTVVGNTIYF
TGTGCCTGGACCGGGACAGTGGTAGGAAACACCATATATTTT
>TRBV6-6|TRBJ1-1|-|-
CASSYDSDRFEAFF
TGTGCCAGCAGTTACGATTCAGACAGATTTGAAGCTTTCTTT
>TRBV5-1|TRBJ2-7|-|-
CASSLQGSSYEQYF
TGCGCCAGCAGCTTGCAGGGTAGTTCCTACGAGCAGTACTTC
>TRBV6-1|TRBJ2-1|-|once
CASSESRSPSYNEQFF
TGTGCCAGCAGTGAAAGCCGGAGTCCCTCCTACAATGAGCAGTTCTTC
>TRBV7-8|TRBJ2-3|-|once
CASSFGTSTDTQYF
TGTGCCAGCAGCTTTGGGACTAGCACAGATACGCAGTATTTT